The entry below describes one TCR beta chain. This entry comes from a study of T cell responses to AZD1222 COVID-19 vaccine. Assay used: immunoSEQ multiplex PCR; TCRdb lists only in-frame clones, some missing. The data hold 110,000 to 150,000 clones, with about 86% observed a single time. Germline CDR1 MNHEY, CDR2 SVGEGT. V lost 3 bases, J lost 8 bases, and 13 bases lay in between. The CDR3 extends over 13 amino acids. This rearrangement joins TRBV6-2 or TRBV6-3 to TRBJ1-1; D is unresolved. The receptor comes from an adult in good health. Sample: peripheral blood, taken on day 0 of AZD1222 vaccination. The CDR3 spells CASSYYSSGEAFF. The CDR3 coding sequence is TGTGCCAGCAGTTATTACTCGAGTGGAGAAGCTTTCTTT.